The rows below give T cell receptor beta chains drawn from one sample of a study of identical twins. TCRdb used MiXCR to reprocess the 5' RACE reads, holding one entry per CDR3 protein. Of 350,000 to 400,000 distinct CDR3 sequences in the sample, around 9% were seen once. The sequenced material came from naive T cells sorted from blood. These TCRs come from a woman aged 45-65 years in good health. CDR3s include the opening cysteine and the closing phenylalanine or tryptophan. A D gene is named only where the DNA matches it firmly. Clone size, where shown, is once, few, many, or a class for clones that have expanded.

TRBV20-1	TRBJ2-1	few	TRBD2	CSAQRASGVNEQFF	TGCAGTGCCCAAAGGGCTAGCGGGGTCAATGAGCAGTTCTTC
TRBV29-1	TRBJ2-3	.	.	CSVEDLGGGGYDTQYF	TGCAGCGTTGAAGACCTTGGGGGAGGCGGTTACGATACGCAGTATTTT
TRBV7-8	TRBJ2-3	.	.	CASSLETSVDTQYF	TGTGCCAGCAGCTTAGAGACTAGTGTAGATACGCAGTATTTT
TRBV5-1	TRBJ1-5	many	.	CASSLLGNSNQPQHF	TGCGCCAGCAGCTTGTTAGGGAATAGCAATCAGCCCCAGCATTTT
TRBV9	TRBJ2-2	.	TRBD2	CASSVVSGLGVSGGELFF	TGTGCCAGCAGCGTAGTATCCGGACTAGGAGTGTCCGGCGGGGAGCTGTTTTTT
TRBV11-2	TRBJ2-2	once	.	CASSLLVSGGELFF	TGTGCCAGCAGCTTATTAGTTTCAGGAGGGGAGCTGTTTTTT
TRBV4-1	TRBJ1-1	.	TRBD1	CASSQGTVEAFF	TGCGCCAGCAGCCAGGGGACAGTAGAAGCTTTCTTT
TRBV2	TRBJ2-2	many	TRBD2	CASSDSGLAGFTGELFF	TGTGCCAGCAGTGATTCGGGACTAGCGGGGTTCACCGGGGAGCTGTTTTTT
TRBV4-1	TRBJ2-2	many	.	CASSQDGAGELFF	TGCGCCAGCAGCCAAGATGGGGCCGGGGAGCTGTTTTTT
TRBV10-3	TRBJ2-3	.	TRBD2	CAISVGGASSTQYF	TGTGCCATCAGTGTGGGAGGGGCCTCCTCTACGCAGTATTTT
TRBV19	TRBJ2-7	.	.	CASSIDSSSYEQYF	TGTGCCAGTAGTATAGACAGCAGCTCCTACGAGCAGTACTTC
TRBV20-1	TRBJ2-4	many	.	CSAIPKGGIQYF	TGCAGTGCTATCCCGAAGGGCGGCATTCAGTACTTC
TRBV15	TRBJ1-1	many	.	CATSREWNTEAFF	TGTGCCACCAGCAGAGAATGGAACACTGAAGCTTTCTTT
TRBV20-1	TRBJ2-5	many	.	CSARGLSGHQETQYF	TGCAGTGCTAGAGGCCTTAGCGGACACCAAGAGACCCAGTACTTC
TRBV20-1	TRBJ2-5	many	.	CSASAGLQETQYF	TGCAGTGCTTCCGCGGGACTCCAAGAGACCCAGTACTTC
TRBV10-2	TRBJ2-2	many	.	CASASRGITGELFF	TGCGCCAGCGCAAGCAGGGGAATCACCGGGGAGCTGTTTTTT
TRBV24-1	TRBJ2-2	many	.	CATKGAGELFF	TGTGCCACCAAGGGGGCCGGGGAGCTGTTTTTT
TRBV5-1	TRBJ2-1	.	.	CASSLGGLAYSYNEQFF	TGCGCCAGCAGCTTGGGTGGTCTGGCGTACTCCTACAATGAGCAGTTCTTC
TRBV24-1	TRBJ2-1	.	.	CATISGHNEQFF	TGTGCCACCATATCTGGACACAATGAGCAGTTCTTC
TRBV7-8	TRBJ1-4	.	.	CASSPRPEGKLFF	TGTGCCAGCAGCCCCAGGCCCGAGGGAAAACTGTTTTTT
TRBV7-9	TRBJ1-4	few	.	CASSSPIRDRDEKLFF	TGTGCCAGCAGCTCCCCGATTCGGGATAGGGACGAAAAACTGTTTTTT
TRBV5-1	TRBJ2-7	.	.	CASSLSSSPSKSYEQYF	TGCGCCAGCAGCTTGTCTAGCTCCCCCTCAAAGTCTTACGAGCAGTACTTC
TRBV6-5	TRBJ2-1	many	TRBD2	CASSYAAGGRNEQFF	TGTGCCAGCAGTTACGCAGCGGGAGGGCGGAATGAGCAGTTCTTC
TRBV12-3/TRBV12-4	TRBJ2-2	few	.	CASSLTRGNTGELFF	TGTGCCAGCAGCCTAACTAGAGGTAACACCGGGGAGCTGTTTTTT
TRBV7-9	TRBJ2-1	.	.	CASSLQGGYNEQFF	TGTGCCAGCAGCTTACAGGGGGGCTACAATGAGCAGTTCTTC
TRBV20-1	TRBJ2-1	few	.	CSAPFGSYNEQFF	TGCAGTGCCCCCTTCGGGTCTTACAATGAGCAGTTCTTC
TRBV12-5	TRBJ1-5	few	TRBD1	CASGPGQGVQPQHF	TGTGCTAGTGGTCCGGGACAGGGGGTTCAGCCCCAGCATTTT
TRBV6-5	TRBJ2-5	.	.	CASMFRGTQYF	TGTGCCAGCATGTTCCGGGGGACCCAGTACTTC
TRBV7-8	TRBJ2-2	many	TRBD2	CASIGTSRGELFF	TGTGCCAGCATTGGGACTAGCCGCGGGGAGCTGTTTTTT
TRBV19	TRBJ1-2	few	.	CASSIGLNYGYTF	TGTGCCAGTAGTATAGGGCTGAACTATGGCTACACCTTC
TRBV27	TRBJ2-1	many	.	CATSRAPYNEQFF	TGTGCCACCTCCAGGGCTCCCTACAATGAGCAGTTCTTC
TRBV12-3/TRBV12-4	TRBJ2-1	.	TRBD2	CASSSPGLGRGNEQFF	TGTGCCAGCAGTTCTCCGGGACTAGGAAGGGGGAATGAGCAGTTCTTC
TRBV4-1	TRBJ2-3	few	.	CASSLTGTGITDTQYF	TGCGCCAGCAGCCTTACCGGGACTGGGATCACAGATACGCAGTATTTT
TRBV7-2	TRBJ1-1	.	TRBD1	CASSPMDRDAFF	TGTGCCAGCAGCCCCATGGACAGGGATGCTTTCTTT
TRBV20-1	TRBJ2-6	few	.	CSAYGGLHNSGANVLTF	TGCAGTGCTTATGGGGGACTCCACAACTCTGGGGCCAACGTCCTGACTTTC
TRBV5-1	TRBJ2-3	few	.	CASSSPFLGTDTQYF	TGCGCCAGCAGCTCGCCGTTTCTCGGCACAGATACGCAGTATTTT
TRBV12-3/TRBV12-4	TRBJ2-1	many	.	CASSMEGPNEQFF	TGTGCCAGCAGTATGGAAGGGCCCAATGAGCAGTTCTTC
TRBV10-3	TRBJ1-3	.	.	CAITSGGGNTIYF	TGTGCCATCACTTCGGGAGGCGGCAACACCATATATTTT
TRBV11-2	TRBJ2-3	.	.	CASSSPARAWNTQYF	TGTGCCAGCAGCTCGCCGGCGCGGGCGTGGAATACGCAGTATTTT
TRBV7-8	TRBJ1-6	.	.	CASTSTRPYNSPLHF	TGTGCCAGCACGAGCACTCGACCCTATAATTCACCCCTCCACTTT
TRBV4-1	TRBJ2-1	few	TRBD2	CASSQELAGGPYEQFF	TGCGCCAGCAGCCAAGAATTAGCGGGAGGGCCTTATGAGCAGTTCTTC
TRBV27	TRBJ1-1	many	.	CASSSTGPMNTEAFF	TGTGCCAGCAGTTCCACAGGGCCTATGAACACTGAAGCTTTCTTT